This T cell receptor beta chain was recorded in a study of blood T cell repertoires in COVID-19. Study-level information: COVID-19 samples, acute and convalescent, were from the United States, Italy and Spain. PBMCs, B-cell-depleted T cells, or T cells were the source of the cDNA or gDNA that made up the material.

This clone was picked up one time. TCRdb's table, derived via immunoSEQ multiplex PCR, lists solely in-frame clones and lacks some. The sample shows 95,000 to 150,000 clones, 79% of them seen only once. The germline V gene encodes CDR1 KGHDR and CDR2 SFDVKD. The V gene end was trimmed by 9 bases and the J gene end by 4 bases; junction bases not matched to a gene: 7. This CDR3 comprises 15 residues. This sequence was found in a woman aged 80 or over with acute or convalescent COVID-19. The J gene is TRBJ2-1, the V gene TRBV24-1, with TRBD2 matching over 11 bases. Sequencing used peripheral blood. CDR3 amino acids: CATAGTSGQYNEQFF. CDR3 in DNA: TGTGCCACCGCCGGGACTAGCGGACAATACAATGAGCAGTTCTTC.